The subject of this entry is one T cell receptor beta chain. In germline, CDR1 is GTSNPN, CDR2 SVGIG (reference sequence). The J segment lost 1 base and the V segment lost 8 bases, leaving 8 bases of the junction unmatched. The CDR3 is made up of 15 amino acids. RNA was extracted from bulk tissue without any cell sorting. The normal lung tissue was taken more than 3 cm from the tumor edge. The sample originates from a study of tumor and adjacent non-tumor tissue in lung cancer. Study context: On average, productive TCRbeta reads reached 4 million to 4.5 million per sample.

A modified ARM-PCR protocol with three rounds of nested PCR amplified TCRbeta. Each CDR3 protein is one row after TCRdb ran MiXCR on the multiplex PCR reads. Of around 40,000 distinct CDR3 sequences in the sample, roughly 60% were seen once. The chain couples TRBV30 to TRBJ2-6; 7 bases line up with TRBD1. The TCR originated in a man between 50 and 59 years old with non-small cell lung cancer. The sequencing sample was made of distant non-tumor lung tissue. CDR3 nucleotides: TGTGCCGGAACAGGGGTTCCTTCTGGGGCCAACGTCCTGACTTTC. It encodes CAGTGVPSGANVLTF.